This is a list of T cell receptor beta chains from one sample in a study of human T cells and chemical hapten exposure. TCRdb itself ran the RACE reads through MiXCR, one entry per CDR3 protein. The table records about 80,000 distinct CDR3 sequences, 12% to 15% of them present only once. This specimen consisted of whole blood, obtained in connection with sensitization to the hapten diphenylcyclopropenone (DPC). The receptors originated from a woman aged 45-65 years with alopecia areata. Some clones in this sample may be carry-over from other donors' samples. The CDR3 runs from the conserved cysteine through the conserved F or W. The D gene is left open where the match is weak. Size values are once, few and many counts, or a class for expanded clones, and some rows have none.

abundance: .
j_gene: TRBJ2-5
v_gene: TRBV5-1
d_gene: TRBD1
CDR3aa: CASSLEGQAQETQYF
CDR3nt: TGCGCCAGCAGCTTGGAGGGACAGGCCCAAGAGACCCAGTACTTC

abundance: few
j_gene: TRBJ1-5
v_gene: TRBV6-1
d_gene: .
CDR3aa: CASIYLTGIGQPQHF
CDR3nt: TGTGCCAGCATCTACCTTACAGGGATCGGTCAGCCCCAGCATTTT

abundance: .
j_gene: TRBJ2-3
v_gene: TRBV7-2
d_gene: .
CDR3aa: CASSVLASQDTQYF
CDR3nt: TGTGCCAGCAGCGTATTAGCGTCCCAAGATACGCAGTATTTT

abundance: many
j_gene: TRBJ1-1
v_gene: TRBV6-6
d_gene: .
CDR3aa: CASSGRTRNTEAFF
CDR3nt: TGTGCCAGCAGCGGCAGGACCCGAAACACTGAAGCTTTCTTT

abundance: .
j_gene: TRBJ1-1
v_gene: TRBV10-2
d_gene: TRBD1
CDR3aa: CASSEWDRGRSEAFF
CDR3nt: TGCGCCAGCAGTGAGTGGGACAGGGGGCGTTCTGAAGCTTTCTTT

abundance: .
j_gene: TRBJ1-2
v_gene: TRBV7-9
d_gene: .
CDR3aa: CASSFELLRGYTF
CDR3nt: TGTGCCAGCAGCTTTGAGCTCCTTAGAGGCTACACCTTC

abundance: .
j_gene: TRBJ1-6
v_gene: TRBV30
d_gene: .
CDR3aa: CAWSVGDYGSPLHF
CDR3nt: TGTGCCTGGAGTGTGGGGGATTATGGCTCACCCCTCCACTTT

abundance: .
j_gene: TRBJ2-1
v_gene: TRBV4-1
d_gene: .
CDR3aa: CASSQDIWGGQFF
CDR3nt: TGCGCCAGCAGCCAAGATATATGGGGAGGGCAGTTCTTC

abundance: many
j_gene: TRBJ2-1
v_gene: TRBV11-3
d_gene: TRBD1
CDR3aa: CASSPGQTYNEQFF
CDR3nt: TGTGCCAGCAGCCCGGGACAGACCTACAATGAGCAGTTCTTC

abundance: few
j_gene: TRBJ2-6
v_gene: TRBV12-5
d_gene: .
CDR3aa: CASGFPPQGSGANVLTF
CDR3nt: TGTGCTAGTGGTTTTCCCCCCCAGGGGTCTGGGGCCAACGTCCTGACTTTC

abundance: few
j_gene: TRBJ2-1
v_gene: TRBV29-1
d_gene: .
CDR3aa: CSVGAGGASEFF
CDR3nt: TGCAGCGTGGGGGCAGGCGGGGCATCGGAGTTCTTC

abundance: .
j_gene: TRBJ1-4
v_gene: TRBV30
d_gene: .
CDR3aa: CAWSVFQGEKLFF
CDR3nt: TGTGCCTGGAGTGTATTTCAGGGCGAAAAACTGTTTTTT

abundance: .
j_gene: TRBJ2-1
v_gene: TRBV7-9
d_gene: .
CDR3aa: CASSSKGAYNNEQFF
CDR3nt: TGTGCCAGCAGCTCTAAAGGGGCGTATAACAATGAGCAGTTCTTC

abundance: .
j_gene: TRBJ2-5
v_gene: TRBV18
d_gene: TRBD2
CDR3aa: CASSPPGLGHEETQYF
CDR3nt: TGTGCCAGCTCACCTCCGGGACTAGGTCACGAAGAGACCCAGTACTTC

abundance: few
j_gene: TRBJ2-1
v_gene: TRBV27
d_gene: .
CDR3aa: CASSSPTDNEQFF
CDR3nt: TGTGCCAGCAGTTCGCCGACGGACAATGAGCAGTTCTTC

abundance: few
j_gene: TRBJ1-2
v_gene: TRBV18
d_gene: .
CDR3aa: CASSPLSEAYGYTF
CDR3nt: TGTGCCAGCTCACCACTAAGCGAAGCCTATGGCTACACCTTC

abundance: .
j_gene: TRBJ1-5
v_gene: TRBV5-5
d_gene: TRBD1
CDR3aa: CASSRTGGVNQPQHF
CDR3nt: TGTGCCAGCAGTCGGACAGGGGGTGTGAATCAGCCCCAGCATTTT

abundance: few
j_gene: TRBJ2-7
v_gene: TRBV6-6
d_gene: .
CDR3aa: CASSYSRNSYEQYF
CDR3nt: TGTGCCAGCAGTTACTCAAGGAACTCCTACGAGCAGTACTTC

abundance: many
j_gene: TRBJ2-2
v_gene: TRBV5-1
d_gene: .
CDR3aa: CASSTQPGYDTGELFF
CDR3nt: TGCGCCAGCAGCACCCAACCAGGGTACGACACCGGGGAGCTGTTTTTT

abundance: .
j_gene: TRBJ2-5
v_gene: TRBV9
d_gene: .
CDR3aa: CASSLREGAAETQYF
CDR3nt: TGTGCCAGCAGCCTGAGGGAGGGGGCTGCTGAGACCCAGTACTTC

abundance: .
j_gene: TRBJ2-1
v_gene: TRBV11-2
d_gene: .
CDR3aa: CASSPEGRGTYNEQFF
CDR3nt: TGTGCCAGCAGCCCCGAGGGACGGGGCACGTACAATGAGCAGTTCTTC

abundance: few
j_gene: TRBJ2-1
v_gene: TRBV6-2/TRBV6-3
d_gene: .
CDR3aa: CASSYSASVNEQFF
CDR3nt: TGTGCCAGCAGCTACTCCGCTAGCGTGAATGAGCAGTTCTTC

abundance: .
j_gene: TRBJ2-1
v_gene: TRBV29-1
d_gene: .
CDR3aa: CSVDEKGNNEQFF
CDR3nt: TGCAGCGTTGACGAGAAAGGGAATAATGAGCAGTTCTTC

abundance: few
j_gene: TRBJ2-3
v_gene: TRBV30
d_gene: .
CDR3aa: CAWSVGPSTDTQYF
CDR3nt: TGTGCCTGGAGTGTTGGACCTAGCACAGATACGCAGTATTTT

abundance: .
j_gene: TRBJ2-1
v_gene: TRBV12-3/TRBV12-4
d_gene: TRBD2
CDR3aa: CASSFDTGGTLNNEQFF
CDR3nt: TGTGCCAGCAGTTTCGACACGGGAGGGACTTTAAACAATGAGCAGTTCTTC

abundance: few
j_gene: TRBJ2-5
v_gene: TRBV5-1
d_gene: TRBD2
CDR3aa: CASSLTSGLQETQYF
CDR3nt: TGCGCCAGCAGCTTGACTAGCGGACTGCAAGAGACCCAGTACTTC

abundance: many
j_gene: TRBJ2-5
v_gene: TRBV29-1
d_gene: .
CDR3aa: CSVEDGETQYF
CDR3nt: TGCAGCGTTGAGGATGGAGAGACCCAGTACTTC

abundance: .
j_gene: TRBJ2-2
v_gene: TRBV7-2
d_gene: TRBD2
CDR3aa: CASSKLAGGTPGELFF
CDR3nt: TGTGCCAGCAGTAAACTAGCGGGAGGGACCCCCGGGGAGCTGTTTTTT

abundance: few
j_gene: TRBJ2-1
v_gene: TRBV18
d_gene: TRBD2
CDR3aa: CASSRATSGGSNEQFF
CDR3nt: TGTGCCAGCTCACGAGCAACTAGCGGGGGAAGCAATGAGCAGTTCTTC

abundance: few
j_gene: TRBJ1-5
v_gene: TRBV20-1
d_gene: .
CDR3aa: CSANAGYNQPQHF
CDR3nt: TGCAGTGCTAACGCCGGGTACAATCAGCCCCAGCATTTT

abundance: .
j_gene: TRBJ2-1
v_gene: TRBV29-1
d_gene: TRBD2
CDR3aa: CSVNGGSGSYNEQFF
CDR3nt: TGCAGCGTTAACGGCGGGAGTGGGTCCTACAATGAGCAGTTCTTC